A single sample gave rise to the 7 T cell receptor beta chains below, sequenced in a study of Graves' ophthalmopathy and Graves' hyperthyroidism. The authors amplified TCR beta CDR3 regions from RNA transcripts. HTBI-primed first-round RT-PCR preceded second-round multiplex PCR. TCRdb re-analysed the multiplex PCR reads in MiXCR, keeping a single row per CDR3 protein. The sample has over a million distinct CDR3 sequences; roughly 35% are singletons. Material: peripheral blood or thyroid tissue (not recorded which). The receptors derive from an adult man with Graves' hyperthyroidism.

This clonotype was seen many times. The chain employs TRBV20-1 and TRBJ2-7; tentative D call: TRBD2 (7 bases). Looked up from germline, CDR1 is DFQATT and CDR2 is SNEGSKA (reference sequence). Trimming took off 4 bases at V and 0 bases at J, with 10 bases between the two ends. The CDR3 is 13 residues long. This chain's CDR3 is CSATGGHSYEQYF. Written as DNA, the CDR3 is TGCAGTGCTACGGGGGGACACTCCTACGAGCAGTACTTC.

This clonotype came up many times. The chain recombines TRBV7-9 with TRBJ2-5; 7 bases fit TRBD1. J lost 5 bases, V lost 7 bases, and 7 bases had no gene match. Germline V CDR1 and CDR2: SEHNR, FQNEAQ (reference sequence). This CDR3 has 13 amino acids. The CDR3 region is CASTTGVGETQYF. The CDR3 nucleotides are TGTGCCAGCACAACAGGGGTGGGCGAGACCCAGTACTTC.

The chain combines TRBV15 with TRBJ1-5; D remains unclear. The CDR3 sequence is 14 residues long. Germline V gene data show CDR1 as LNHNV and CDR2 as YYDKDF (reference sequence). Trimming removed 0 bases at V and 3 bases at J, with 6 bases between. In nucleotides, the CDR3 is TGTGCCACCAGCAGAGATAGGGACAATCAGCCCCAGCATTTT. As protein: CATSRDRDNQPQHF.

This clonotype was seen repeatedly, ten times or more. The gene calls are TRBV9 and TRBJ2-7; D gene unclear. The V gene's germline CDR1 is SGDLS and CDR2 YYNGEE. The CDR3 is 13 amino acids. V lost 2 bases, J lost 2 bases, and 8 bases lay in between. This chain's CDR3 is CASSVPPAYEQYF. CDR3 bases: TGTGCCAGCAGCGTGCCCCCAGCCTACGAGCAGTACTTC.

The CDR3 protein is CSIGTSGSSYEQYF. The CDR3 DNA is TGCAGCATCGGGACTAGCGGGAGTTCCTACGAGCAGTACTTC. The V gene is TRBV29-1, the J gene TRBJ2-7, with 14 bases matching TRBD2. The CDR3 is 14 amino acids. The trim removed 8 bases at V and 1 base at J, leaving 4 bases unmatched. Germline CDR1 is SQVTM and CDR2 is ANQGSEA.

The V and J genes are TRBV19 and TRBJ1-2, with 8 nucleotides matching TRBD1. Germline values: CDR1 LNHDA, CDR2 SQIVND (reference sequence). CDR3 length: 16 amino acids. Trimming at V came to 5 bases and at J to 3 bases, leaving 11 bases not matched to a gene. In nucleotides, the CDR3 is TGTGCCAGTAGTTTCTCCGTTGGACAGGGCTACTATGGCTACACCTTC. It yields the protein CASSFSVGQGYYGYTF.

The chain uses TRBV12-3 or TRBV12-4 and TRBJ2-1, with TRBD2 matching 8 bases. V was pared by 5 bases and J by 12 bases, with 12 bases of the junction left unmatched. The CDR3 loop spans 14 amino acids. The CDR3 DNA sequence: TGTGCCAGCAGTGAAATCTGGAGCGGGAGACCGCAGTTCTTC. Translated, it gives CASSEIWSGRPQFF.